One T cell receptor beta chain is described in this entry. This clonotype was counted between two and nine times. Its binding antigen is unknown. The input lacks base qualities; no much larger clone sits a single base away. This sample stems from a study of regulatory T cells in long-lasting Graves disease listed by TCRdb under 2021. For context, the study as a whole: Newly diagnosed Graves' disease patients had taken antithyroid drugs for less than 3 months. This study used TCR sequencing and RNA sequencing of peripheral blood to compare persistent Graves' disease patients against newly diagnosed Graves' disease patients. The study took place in China and was registered as a clinical trial. A total of about 35 samples underwent TCR sequencing, from roughly 13 patients with persistent Graves' disease and 20 or so patients with newly diagnosed Graves' disease. Overall results and qualifications from the work: Sequencing and analysis were limited to the TCR beta chain. Compared with newly diagnosed patients, persistent Graves' disease patients had lower TCR Shannon entropy and fewer highly expanded clones, which suggests clonal expansion. As a limitation, the authors acknowledged that the small sample size may reduce accuracy. The study examined only peripheral blood because the primary lesion, thyroid tissue, could not be accessed. More public clonotypes were shared among persistent patients (under 3,000) than among newly diagnosed patients (more than 950).

The method was multiplex PCR. Sequenced using an Illumina HiSeq 4000. To build TCR beta libraries, CDR3 regions were amplified by Arm-PCR using iRepertoire HTBI primers. PCR products were gel purified before sequencing. The original pipeline was this. A total of 62 TRBV and 14 TRBJ segments were identified across samples and were used for gene usage analysis of CDR3 amino acid clonotypes. COPE and FqMerger were used to merge filtered high-quality paired reads into contigs. BLAST was used to align contigs to IMGT TRBV, TRBD and TRBJ reference genes, with CDR3 defined following IMGT. Highly expanded clones were defined as clonotypes with a frequency above 0.1%. Shannon entropy served as the measure of repertoire diversity, while the Gini coefficient captured V-J evenness. Clonotypes shared by more than one individual were considered public. The raw public data were reprocessed by TCRdb itself: fastp quality trimming at Q25, MiXCR clonotype calling, in-frame beta chains only. Each entry merges the rows of one CDR3 protein and shows their most common DNA and genes. The V and J calls and clone size come from TCRdb's table, not from the authors' own analysis. This sample gives fewer than 650,000 distinct CDR3 sequences in total; about 15% of them show up just once. The top ten clonotypes cover 18% of the sample.

The label giving this sample's time point can be read as: newly diagnosed GD, antithyroid drugs for less than 3 months. RNA was extracted from PBMCs in TRIzol for both TCR sequencing and RNA sequencing. Graves' disease was diagnosed according to American Thyroid Association guidelines. Recruitment of patients was carried out at an endocrinology department in Xi'an, China. Each patient gave approximately 10 milliliters of peripheral blood, collected in an EDTA anticoagulant tube. Ficoll Paque Plus density gradient separation was used to isolate PBMCs, and no further T cell sorting was done. RNA quality was checked with an Agilent 2100 Bioanalyzer and agarose gel, and concentration with a NanoDrop 2000. Separately, the same data were catalogued under a study of T cells in Graves' hyperthyroidism and ophthalmopathy. The second paper further reports: A patient counted as having stable Graves' hyperthyroidism if no progression to ophthalmopathy occurred over 18 months of follow-up. Hyperthyroidism patients were newly diagnosed, with disease duration under 2 months, and aged 18 to 65 years. Patients with uncontrolled infections, other autoimmune diseases, pregnancy or lactation were excluded. Clinical symptoms, serum thyroxine and TRAb, thyroid ultrasound, and orbital computed tomography formed the basis for the diagnoses. A first-round RT-PCR of the TCR CDR3 used the HTBI primer set with the Qiagen OneStep RT-PCR kit. Most expanded thyroid clonotypes (frequency above 0.001) were also found in blood, which suggests that blood repertoires may mirror thyroid immune responses. In cross-validation, a model built on a 13 V-J signature told ophthalmopathy apart from stable hyperthyroidism with less than 90% sensitivity and about 81% specificity, and in testing the same model reached 80%/75%. In validation, progression to ophthalmopathy was predicted by the model with nearly 71% sensitivity and roughly 76% specificity, a median of 6.5 months before onset. To identify TCR V-J signatures that set the groups apart, the researchers used a discovery cohort of roughly 100 patients, made up of around 40 with Graves' ophthalmopathy and some 56 with stable Graves' hyperthyroidism. Whether ophthalmopathy could be predicted prospectively was tested in an independent validation cohort made up of 18 to 20 hyperthyroidism patients plus 17 patients who later progressed to ophthalmopathy. The 75 to 100 discovery patients were divided at random into training and test sets in a 7:3 ratio. The study also compared thyroid tissue and blood T-cell repertoires from several Graves' hyperthyroidism patients. Following sampling, methimazole starting at 30 mg daily was given to hyperthyroidism patients, and high-dose intravenous methylprednisolone was given to ophthalmopathy patients. A second multiplex PCR round built the libraries, followed by size selection and purification. Libraries were sequenced paired-end with 100 bp reads on an Illumina HiSeq2000. SOAPnuke was used to process the raw data, with reads discarded if the reads contained adapters or uncalled bases, had a mean Phred below 15, or lacked an exact constant-primer or identifier match. COPE v1.2.5 was used to merge the high-quality paired reads, and each unique nucleotide sequence was defined as a clonotype. MiTCR v1.1 was used to align the clonotypes against IMGT TRBV, TRBD and TRBJ reference segments. Analysis was restricted to V-J combinations with a frequency above 0.0001, which covered 99.2% of repertoires. The TCS score was defined as F50 (clonal expansion) divided by E x V (chaos), with BLOSUM62-based TCRdist calculated between CDR3 peptides within each V-J. Welch's t-statistics and random forest reduced roughly 500 V-J features to 10 to 15, which were used in a naive Bayes classifier (R e1071). Sample size was not statistically predetermined, and blinding of investigators to group allocation was not performed. The paper reports TCR Vbeta CDR3 sequencing of approximately 130 peripheral blood samples: some 44 ophthalmopathy, fewer than 80 hyperthyroidism and approximately 17 progressor patients.

The sequence derives from a woman in her thirties with Graves disease. Donor details come from another sample of the same person, matched by shared clones. The source material was peripheral blood mononuclear cells (PBMCs), sampled at new diagnosis, from a patient treated with antithyroid drugs.

The CDR3 corresponds to CATRWGENTEAFF. The base sequence is TGTGCCACCCGCTGGGGGGAGAACACTGAAGCTTTCTTT. The rearrangement joined TRBV24-1 to TRBJ1-1; TRBD1 is a possible D gene, resting on 5 matching bases. The germline V gene supplies CDR1 KGHDR and CDR2 SFDVKD. The cysteine opens and the phenylalanine closes a CDR3 of 13 amino acids. CDR3 DNA is the only sequence kept; it has 39 bases, read in frame from the first base. V and J lose 9 bases and 1 base, and a span of 11 bases separates them.